The TCR beta chain under discussion was sequenced for a study of lung T cells in sarcoidosis with Löfgren's syndrome. Points from the study as a whole: Löfgren's syndrome patients reportedly showed greatest TRAV12-1 and TRBV2 expansion versus controls.

Regarding this clonotype: Its antigen remains unidentified. A single base separates this from a much larger clone, so it may be a read error.

MiXCR, run by TCRdb on the reads, gives a single entry per CDR3 protein. The sample holds thousands of distinct CDR3 sequences, about 29% seen once. Germline V gene lookup returns CDR1 SGHRS and CDR2 YFSETQ. The CDR3 spans 15 residues. Sequencing was carried out using CD4+ T cells from PBMCs. The sequence was obtained from a human donor with sarcoidosis (Löfgren's syndrome or another form), or a control subject (not recorded which). V and J are TRBV5-1 and TRBJ2-1; 11 bases fit TRBD2. In DNA form, the CDR3 reads TGCGCCAGCGGCTTACTAGCGGGGGTGGAGAATGAGCAGTTCTTC. Protein sequence: CASGLLAGVENEQFF.